The next 21 T cell receptor beta chains were all read from a single sample in a study of Graves' ophthalmopathy and Graves' hyperthyroidism. The TCR beta CDR3 regions underwent amplification from RNA transcripts. RT-PCR was first run with HTBI primers, then multiplex PCR in a second round. From the multiplex PCR reads, TCRdb called clonotypes with MiXCR, one entry per CDR3 protein. The sample holds about 550,000 distinct CDR3 sequences, less than 40% seen once. The specimen sequenced was peripheral blood or thyroid tissue (not recorded which). These receptors all come from an adult man with Graves' hyperthyroidism.

This clonotype has only a few counts. V usage is TRBV20-1 and J usage is TRBJ1-5; unclear D gene. CDR1 DFQATT and CDR2 SNEGSKA come from the germline V gene (reference sequence). The CDR3 is 15 residues long. The V and J ends lost 1 base and 0 bases respectively, with 10 bases between them. The CDR3, as DNA: TGCAGTGCTAGAGTAGGGCGGTATAGCAATCAGCCCCAGCATTTT. It yields the protein CSARVGRYSNQPQHF.

This chain joins TRBV29-1 and TRBJ2-5; 7 bases are a match to TRBD2. The CDR3 totals 11 residues. After removal of 4 bases from V and 7 bases from J, the junction contained 3 bases not matched to a gene. Germline V gene lookup returns CDR1 SQVTM and CDR2 ANQGSEA. The CDR3 loop reads CSVVGGRTQYF. In nucleotides, the CDR3 is TGCAGCGTTGTAGGCGGGAGGACCCAGTACTTC. The entire variable domain, with the rest obtained from reference TRBV29-1 and TRBJ2-5, is as follows: SAVISQKPSRDICQRGTSLTIQCQVDSQVTMMFWYRQQPGQSLTLIATANQGSEATYESGFVIDKFPISRPNLTFSTLTVSNMSPEDSSIYLCSVVGGRTQYFGPGTRLLVL.

The J gene is TRBJ1-1, the V gene TRBV7-8; D unresolved. The CDR3 runs 16 residues. In germline, CDR1 is SGHVS, CDR2 FQNEAQ. Trimming stripped 7 bases from V and 1 base from J, with 19 bases between. Here the CDR3 DNA reads TGTGCCAGCACCGTAGGAACCCCGGGCGGGAACACTGAAGCTTTCTTT. Amino acid sequence: CASTVGTPGGNTEAFF.

This clonotype has more than one count but fewer than ten. V and J are TRBV5-6 and TRBJ2-7; 7 bases are shared with TRBD2. This CDR3 contains 16 residues. Trimming cost V 4 bases and J 3 bases; bases outside gene matches: 13. The germline gives CDR1 SGHDT, CDR2 YYEEEE. The CDR3 coding sequence is TGTGCCAGCAGCACCTATTCCGGGACTACTGACTACGAGCAGTACTTC. The encoded protein is CASSTYSGTTDYEQYF.

This clonotype has ten or more counts. At one end the junction does not follow the germline gene, possibly because of a read error. The V gene is TRBV5-6, the J gene TRBJ1-6, with 7 bases matching TRBD1. The V gene's germline CDR1 is SGHDT and CDR2 YYEEEE. The CDR3 spans 16 residues. The CDR3 DNA is TGTGCCAGCAGCGTGAAGACAGGGTCCTCTAATTCACCCCTCCACTTT. It is translated as CASSVKTGSSNSPLHF.

This clonotype was detected only once. This chain links TRBV25-1 with TRBJ2-5; the match to TRBD1 covers 10 bases. V shed 6 bases, J shed 9 bases, and the junction held 13 bases outside the gene matches. The CDR3 consists of 15 residues. In germline, CDR1 is MGHDK, CDR2 SYGVNS. In DNA form, the CDR3 reads TGTGCCAGCAGCCGTATGCCGGGACAGGGGATGGCCCAGTACTTC. Protein product: CASSRMPGQGMAQYF. Together with reference TRBV25-1 and TRBJ2-5, the CDR3 gives the full variable domain: EADIYQTPRYLVIGTGKKITLECSQTMGHDKMYWYQQDPGMELHLIHYSYGVNSTEKGDLSSESTVSRIRTEHFPLTLESARPSHTSQYLCASSRMPGQGMAQYFGPGTRLLVL.

Ten or more counts support this clonotype. The rearrangement uses TRBV20-1 and TRBJ2-2; 10 nucleotides match TRBD2. CDR3 length: 15 amino acids. Germline CDR1 DFQATT, CDR2 SNEGSKA (reference sequence). V lost 5 bases, J lost 4 bases, and 7 bases stayed unmatched. The CDR3 region is CSASPRTSGTGELFF. CDR3 coding DNA: TGCAGTGCTTCCCCCAGGACTAGCGGCACCGGGGAGCTGTTTTTT.

The chain employs TRBV25-1 and TRBJ1-1, with D perhaps TRBD1 (6 bases). The V gene lost 6 bases and the J gene lost 5 bases, with 16 bases spanning the gap. The CDR3 covers 14 residues. The germline V gene has CDR1 MGHDK and CDR2 SYGVNS. CDR3 loop: CASRDSAVSTEAFF. As DNA, the CDR3 is TGTGCCAGCAGGGACAGCGCGGTTTCAACTGAAGCTTTCTTT.

This clonotype was recorded many times. This chain links TRBV2 with TRBJ2-5, with 7 bases fitting TRBD1. Germline-derived CDR1 and CDR2 are SNHLY and FYNNEI. CDR3 length: 13 residues. J was trimmed by 3 bases and V by 6 bases; bases with no gene match: 4. The CDR3 sequence: CASRRDSKETQYF. The CDR3 nucleotides read TGTGCCAGCAGAAGGGACAGTAAAGAGACCCAGTACTTC. The variable domain in full, completed from reference TRBV2 and TRBJ2-5, reads EPEVTQTPSHQVTQMGQEVILRCVPISNHLYFYWYRQILGQKVEFLVSFYNNEISEKSEIFDDQFSVERPDGSNFTLKIRSTKLEDSAMYFCASRRDSKETQYFGPGTRLLVL.

The rearrangement joins TRBV6-5 to TRBJ2-7, with TRBD1 matching over 7 bases. Germline V gene sequence: CDR1 MNHEY, CDR2 SVGAGI. The length of the CDR3 is 15 residues. Trimming removed 2 bases from V and 6 bases from J; junction bases left unmatched: 10. The CDR3 DNA is TGTGCCAGCAGTTACACGGACAGGACGGGATGCGAGCAGTACTTC. This sequence encodes CASSYTDRTGCEQYF.

This clonotype was recorded at least ten times. The chain couples TRBV7-9 to TRBJ2-7; weak D call: TRBD2 (5 bases). From germline, CDR1 is SEHNR and CDR2 FQNEAQ (reference sequence). Trimming shortened V by 0 bases and J by 2 bases, and 14 bases separated the two germline ends. The CDR3 has 16 residues. CDR3 sequence: CASSLAGSGPPYEQYF. The CDR3, as DNA: TGTGCCAGCAGCTTAGCGGGAAGCGGTCCCCCCTACGAGCAGTACTTC. Filled out from reference TRBV7-9 and TRBJ2-7, the complete variable domain reads DTGVSQNPRHKITKRGQNVTFRCDPISEHNRLYWYRQTLGQGPEFLTYFQNEAQLEKSRLLSDRFSAERPKGSFSTLEIQRTEQGDSAMYLCASSLAGSGPPYEQYFGPGTRLTVT.

This clonotype was picked up many times. The genes are TRBV5-8 and TRBJ1-1, with D tentatively TRBD1 (6 bases). Germline V lookup: CDR1 SGHTS, CDR2 YDEGEE. There are 13 residues in the CDR3. V lost 1 base, J lost 5 bases, and 9 bases lay in between. CDR3 sequence reads: CASSLRGATEAFF. Here the CDR3 DNA reads TGTGCCAGCAGCTTGCGGGGGGCGACTGAAGCTTTCTTT.

This clonotype showed up many times. V gene TRBV29-1 combines with J gene TRBJ1-4; TRBD1 is a possible D gene (5 bases). The CDR3 contains 11 residues. Germline CDR1 SQVTM, CDR2 ANQGSEA. Trimming took off 7 bases at V and 6 bases at J, with 9 bases between the two ends. The CDR3 region has the DNA TGCAGCGGGACCAGGGATGAAAAACTGTTTTTT. It codes for CSGTRDEKLFF. Full variable domain (missing parts from reference TRBV29-1 and TRBJ1-4): SAVISQKPSRDICQRGTSLTIQCQVDSQVTMMFWYRQQPGQSLTLIATANQGSEATYESGFVIDKFPISRPNLTFSTLTVSNMSPEDSSIYLCSGTRDEKLFFGSGTQLSVL.

This clonotype was recorded only once. The chain joins TRBV7-2 to TRBJ1-2, with TRBD1 identical over 12 bases. CDR1 is SGHTA, CDR2 FQGNSA, per germline. The junction had 7 bases not matched to a gene; V was cut back by 1 base and J by 7 bases. This CDR3 has 16 residues. The CDR3 DNA is TGTGCCAGCAGCTTAGATTTGGGACAGGGGGCACCTGGCTACACCTTC. It encodes CASSLDLGQGAPGYTF.

V gene TRBV7-6 combines with J gene TRBJ2-3; 10 bases line up with TRBD2. CDR1 and CDR2 (germline): SGHVS, FNYEAQ. The length of the CDR3 is 17 residues. The J segment lost 1 base and the V segment lost 1 base, leaving 5 bases of the junction unmatched. The CDR3 loop is CASSLVVAGGRTDTQYF. CDR3 coding DNA: TGTGCCAGCAGCTTAGTTGTAGCGGGGGGCCGCACAGATACGCAGTATTTT.

V and J are TRBV7-9 and TRBJ2-1; the match to TRBD2 covers 12 bases. The CDR3 extends over 17 amino acids. Germline CDR1 SEHNR, CDR2 FQNEAQ (reference sequence). The V gene end was trimmed by 3 bases and the J gene end by 7 bases; junction bases not matched to a gene: 10. In nucleotides, the CDR3 is TGTGCCAGCAGCTTGCTAGCGGGAGGGCCGACGGGGAATGAGCAGTTCTTC. This codes for CASSLLAGGPTGNEQFF.

This clonotype was counted at least ten times. V usage is TRBV10-3 and J usage is TRBJ2-7, with 14 bases identical to TRBD2. J was trimmed by 6 bases and V by 6 bases; bases with no gene match: 13. CDR3 size: 17 residues. CDR1 and CDR2 from the germline V gene are ENHRY and SYGVKD. The CDR3 here is CAISEALTSGRESEQYF. The CDR3, as DNA: TGTGCCATCAGCGAGGCTCTGACTAGCGGGAGGGAGTCCGAGCAGTACTTC.

This clonotype was counted many times. This sequence joins TRBV20-1 and TRBJ1-1; D call uncertain. Trimming pared 3 bases from V and 4 bases from J, leaving 18 bases between. The V gene's germline CDR1 is DFQATT and CDR2 SNEGSKA (reference sequence). The CDR3 consists of 15 residues. The CDR3: CSASQHDPGGTEAFF. The CDR3 DNA reads TGCAGTGCTAGCCAACACGACCCTGGAGGCACTGAAGCTTTCTTT.

This clonotype was counted only a few times. The genes are TRBV19 and TRBJ1-5, with TRBD1 as a possible D gene (5 bases). V lost 3 bases and J lost 7, with 10 bases in between. CDR3 size: 13 residues. Germline CDR1 LNHDA, CDR2 SQIVND (reference sequence). The CDR3 DNA reads TGTGCCAGTAGTATGGGGCGAGGACAGCCCCAGCATTTT. This encodes CASSMGRGQPQHF.

This clonotype was seen only a few times. The V gene is TRBV5-1, the J gene TRBJ2-5, with 7 nucleotides matching TRBD1. Trimming took 4 bases from V and 0 from J; bases not matched to a gene: 6. The CDR3 is made up of 15 amino acids. CDR1 is SGHRS and CDR2 is YFSETQ in the germline V gene. As DNA, the CDR3 is TGCGCCAGCAGCACACAGGGGCGGTACCAAGAGACCCAGTACTTC. It encodes CASSTQGRYQETQYF.

This clonotype has at least ten counts. This rearrangement joins TRBV7-8 to TRBJ2-5; no reliable D call. V lost 5 bases to trimming and J lost 6 bases, with 19 bases between them. The CDR3 is 15 residues long. Looked up from germline, CDR1 is SGHVS and CDR2 is FQNEAQ. In DNA form, the CDR3 reads TGTGCCAGCAGCCTCGGGTCTGAGGCCCCCAAGACCCAGTACTTC. Protein product: CASSLGSEAPKTQYF.